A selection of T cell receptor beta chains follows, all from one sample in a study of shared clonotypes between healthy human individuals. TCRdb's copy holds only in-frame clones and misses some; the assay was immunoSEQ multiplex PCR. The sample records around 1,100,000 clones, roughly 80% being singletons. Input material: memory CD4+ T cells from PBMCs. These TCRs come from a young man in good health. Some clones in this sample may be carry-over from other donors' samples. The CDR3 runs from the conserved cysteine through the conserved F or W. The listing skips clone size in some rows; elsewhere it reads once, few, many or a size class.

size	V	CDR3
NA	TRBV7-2	CASSFSHEQYF
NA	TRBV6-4	CASSDSQWAGYNEQFF
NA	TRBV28	CASSSLGRTDTQYF
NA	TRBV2	CASSYSGEQFF
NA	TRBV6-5	CASSPTHNEQFF
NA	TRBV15	CATSVSRNTGELFF
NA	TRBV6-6	CASSYPGLSYEQYF
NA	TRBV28	CASSTYGGLNYGYTF
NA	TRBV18	CASSPGRHQETQYF
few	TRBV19	CASSTDGRYTF
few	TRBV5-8	CASSLFRTGGQPQHF
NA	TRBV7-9	CASSREGFQETQYF
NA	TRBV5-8	CASSMGAPSYEQYF
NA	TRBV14	CASSLGLQYGYTF
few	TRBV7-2	CASSLGPGLGDTF
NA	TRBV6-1	CASSDKGGYSGNTIYF
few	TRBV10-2	CASSVRVDQPQHF
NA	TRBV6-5	CASSREGAGANVLTF
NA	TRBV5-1	CASSRGLAGPYTGELFF
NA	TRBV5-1	CASSPQTGGSYEQYF
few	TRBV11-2	CASSLAPGSYEQYF
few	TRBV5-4	CASGSQETQYF
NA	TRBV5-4	CASSLHGGGIEKLFF
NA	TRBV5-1	CASSFNSPAYEQYF
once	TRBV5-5	CASSSQGPLNYGYTF
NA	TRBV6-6	CASRGYRTAGGETQYF
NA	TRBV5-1	CASSLASGAGADTQYF
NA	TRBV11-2	CASSPLGRANYGYTF